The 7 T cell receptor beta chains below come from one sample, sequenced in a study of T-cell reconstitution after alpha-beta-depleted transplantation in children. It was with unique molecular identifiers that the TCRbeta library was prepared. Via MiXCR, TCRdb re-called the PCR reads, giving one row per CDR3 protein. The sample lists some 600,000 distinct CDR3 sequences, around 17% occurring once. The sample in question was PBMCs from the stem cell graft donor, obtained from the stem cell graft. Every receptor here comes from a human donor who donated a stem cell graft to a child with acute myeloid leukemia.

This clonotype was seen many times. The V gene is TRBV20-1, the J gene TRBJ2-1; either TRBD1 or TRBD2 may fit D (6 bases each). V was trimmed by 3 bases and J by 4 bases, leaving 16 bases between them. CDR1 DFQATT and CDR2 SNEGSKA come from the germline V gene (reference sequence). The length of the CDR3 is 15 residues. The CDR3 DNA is TGCAGTGCTAGTACTTGGGGGGCGTTGTACAATGAGCAGTTCTTC. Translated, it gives CSASTWGALYNEQFF.

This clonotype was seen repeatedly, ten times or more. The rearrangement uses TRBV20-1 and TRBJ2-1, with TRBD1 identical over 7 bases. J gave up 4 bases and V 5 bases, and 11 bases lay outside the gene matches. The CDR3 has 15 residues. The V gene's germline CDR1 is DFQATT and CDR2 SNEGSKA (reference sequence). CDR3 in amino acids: CSARSRDRSYNEQFF. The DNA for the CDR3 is TGCAGTGCTCGCTCCCGGGACAGATCATACAATGAGCAGTTCTTC.

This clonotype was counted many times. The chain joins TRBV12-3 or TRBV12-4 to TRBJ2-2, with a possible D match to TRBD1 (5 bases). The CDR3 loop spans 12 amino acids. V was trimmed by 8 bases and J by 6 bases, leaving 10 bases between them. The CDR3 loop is CASGQGSGELFF. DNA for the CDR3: TGTGCCAGCGGGCAGGGCTCCGGGGAGCTGTTTTTT.

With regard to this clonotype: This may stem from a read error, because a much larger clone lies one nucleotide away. The CDR3 nucleotides are TGCAGTGCTAGAGTTCCTACAGAGAACACTGAAGCTATCTTT. It translates to CSARVPTENTEAIF. The chain carries TRBV20-1 and TRBJ1-1; no firm D call. The germline CDR1 and CDR2 sequences are DFQATT and SNEGSKA (reference sequence). The CDR3 spans 14 residues.

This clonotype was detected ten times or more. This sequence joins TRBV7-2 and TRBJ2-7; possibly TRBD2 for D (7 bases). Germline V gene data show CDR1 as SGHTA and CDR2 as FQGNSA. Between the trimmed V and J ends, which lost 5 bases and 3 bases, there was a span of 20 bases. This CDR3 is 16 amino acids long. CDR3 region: CASSLTRGGGLYEQYF. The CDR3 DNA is TGTGCCAGCAGCCTAACGAGGGGGGGCGGGCTCTACGAGCAGTACTTC.

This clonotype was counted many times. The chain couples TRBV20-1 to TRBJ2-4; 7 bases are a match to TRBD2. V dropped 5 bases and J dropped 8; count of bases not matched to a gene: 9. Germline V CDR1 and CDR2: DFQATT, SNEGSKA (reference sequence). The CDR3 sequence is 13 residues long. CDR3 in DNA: TGCAGTGCTGGCTCACGGGGAGGGGACATTCAGTACTTC. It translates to CSAGSRGGDIQYF.

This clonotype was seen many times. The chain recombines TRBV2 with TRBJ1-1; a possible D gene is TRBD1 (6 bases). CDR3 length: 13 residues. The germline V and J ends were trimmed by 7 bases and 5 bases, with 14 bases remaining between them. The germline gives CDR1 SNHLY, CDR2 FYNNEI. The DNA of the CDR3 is TGTGCCAGCACGCGAGATAGGGGGACTGAAGCTTTCTTT. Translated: CASTRDRGTEAFF.